Below, 4 T cell receptor beta chains from the same sample are listed, as sequenced in a study of radiation and T cells in renal cell carcinoma. This sample's time point: blood 2 weeks post-SBRT. As for treatment: 15 Gy SBRT to primary tumor, nephrectomy 4 weeks later. Only in-frame clones appear in the TCRdb table, and some are missing; sequencing was by immunoSEQ multiplex PCR. The sample carries 70,000 to 80,000 clones, just over 85% recorded once. Sequencing used blood, obtained from a patient whose treatment included radiotherapy and nephrectomy. The source is a woman aged 45 to 65 with renal cell carcinoma.

The rearrangement links TRBV28 to TRBJ2-2; D possibly uses TRBD1 or TRBD2 (5 bases each). The germline V and J ends were trimmed by 5 bases and 2 bases, with 15 bases remaining between them. Germline CDR1 MDHEN, CDR2 SYDVKM. This CDR3 has 16 amino acids. The CDR3 loop reads CASSPAGTSNTGELFF. In nucleotides, the CDR3 is TGTGCCAGCAGTCCGGCCGGGACGAGTAACACCGGGGAGCTGTTTTTT.

This clone was found a few times. The chain employs TRBV5-1 and TRBJ1-1, with D possibly TRBD1 on 5 matching bases. V was cut by 4 bases and J by 2 bases, with 9 bases left in between. CDR1 and CDR2 (germline): SGHRS, YFSETQ. This CDR3 has 13 amino acids. The CDR3 DNA reads as TGCGCCAGCAGCACGGGACCAAACACTGAAGCTTTCTTT. Translating it yields CASSTGPNTEAFF.

The count of this clone is one. The chain combines TRBV5-1 with TRBJ1-3; weak D call: TRBD1 (6 bases). V lost 5 bases and J lost 1, with 10 bases in between. Germline CDR1 reads SGHRS; CDR2 reads YFSETQ. The CDR3 has 14 amino acids. In DNA, the CDR3 is TGCGCCAGCAGTACAGGGCTGTCTGGAAACACCATATATTTT. Translation gives CASSTGLSGNTIYF.

The chain is built from TRBV25-1 and TRBJ1-4, with D perhaps TRBD1 (5 bases). Germline-derived CDR1 and CDR2 are MGHDK and SYGVNS. Trimming removed 6 bases from V and 5 bases from J, with 19 bases in between. The length of the CDR3 is 16 residues. The CDR3, as DNA: TGTGCCAGCAGGGACACCCTGACCGGTGGAAATGAAAAACTGTTTTTT. It is translated as CASRDTLTGGNEKLFF.